Each of the 32 T cell receptor beta chains below was sequenced from the same sample in a study of blood T cell repertoires in COVID-19. Using immunoSEQ multiplex PCR, the repertoire was profiled, and TCRdb retains in-frame clones only, with some absent. The sample shows under 150,000 clones, 85% of them seen only once. Sequenced input: peripheral blood. The receptors originated from a human donor in a cohort sampled during active COVID-19.

This clone was counted between two and nine times. The V call is TRBV7-6, the J call TRBJ2-1; 13 nucleotides align to TRBD2. V lost 5 bases to trimming and J lost 9 bases; unmatched junction nucleotides: 7. Germline lookup yields CDR1 SGHVS and CDR2 FNYEAQ. The CDR3 contains 15 residues. CDR3 loop: CASSQRLAGGGEQFF. As DNA, the CDR3 is TGTGCCAGCAGCCAACGACTAGCGGGGGGTGGTGAGCAGTTCTTC.

The chain recombines TRBV13 with TRBJ2-1; a possible D gene is TRBD2 (6 bases). V shed 1 base and J shed 9 bases, with 13 bases lying between them. Germline V lookup: CDR1 PRHDT, CDR2 FYEKMQ (reference sequence). CDR3 length equals 14 residues. The CDR3 sequence: CASSLASGEGEQFF. The CDR3 DNA is TGTGCCAGCAGCTTAGCGTCGGGGGAAGGTGAGCAGTTCTTC.

This clone appeared a single time. V is TRBV6-2 or TRBV6-3 and J is TRBJ1-6; D call uncertain. CDR1 MNHEY and CDR2 SVGEGT come from the germline V gene. Trimming left V 2 bases short and J 8 bases short, with 10 bases between. This CDR3 is 14 amino acids long. CDR3 in amino acids: CASSYGVGDSPLHF. The CDR3 region has the DNA TGTGCCAGCAGTTACGGGGTCGGGGATTCACCCCTCCACTTT.

This rearrangement joins TRBV2 to TRBJ1-5; no firm D call. This CDR3 is built from 13 residues. The V gene's germline CDR1 is SNHLY and CDR2 FYNNEI. V shed 8 bases and J shed 5 bases, with 13 bases lying between them. DNA for the CDR3: TGTGCCAGCGGGGAGCGGACCTATCAGCCCCAGCATTTT. It encodes CASGERTYQPQHF.

This clone is medium-sized (0.01 to 0.1%) in the sample. The gene calls are TRBV27 and TRBJ2-1, with 7 bases aligning to TRBD1. Looked up from germline, CDR1 is MNHEY and CDR2 is SMNVEV (reference sequence). The CDR3 consists of 15 residues. Trimming cost V 5 bases and J 5 bases; bases outside gene matches: 9. CDR3 sequence: CASSARTGIDNEQFF. The CDR3 region has the DNA TGTGCCAGCAGTGCGCGGACAGGAATCGACAATGAGCAGTTCTTC.

A few counts support this clone. The rearrangement links TRBV6-6 to TRBJ1-4; 7 bases are a match to TRBD1. CDR1 MNHNY and CDR2 SVGAGI come from the germline V gene (reference sequence). With 6 bases clipped from V and 0 bases from J, the junction kept 4 bases outside the gene matches. This CDR3 has 15 amino acids. In DNA form, the CDR3 reads TGTGCCAGCAGCCACAGGGGTGCAACTAATGAAAAACTGTTTTTT. It is translated as CASSHRGATNEKLFF.

The chain links TRBV12-3 or TRBV12-4 to TRBJ2-5; tentative D call: TRBD1 (5 bases). V shed 3 bases and J shed 5 bases, with 10 bases lying between them. This CDR3 has 13 amino acids. CDR3 DNA sequence: TGTGCCAGCAGTTTTAATTCAGGGGAGACCCAGTACTTC. It encodes CASSFNSGETQYF.

This clone has more than one count but fewer than ten. The V gene is TRBV7-9, the J gene TRBJ2-1; D is uncertain. Germline loops: CDR1 SEHNR, CDR2 FQNEAQ (reference sequence). The germline V and J ends were trimmed by 5 bases and 1 base, with 12 bases remaining between them. This CDR3 comprises 15 residues. The CDR3 loop is CASSLAPGSYNEQFF. The CDR3 coding sequence is TGTGCCAGCAGCCTCGCCCCCGGGTCCTACAATGAGCAGTTCTTC. The full variable domain, completed using reference TRBV7-9 and TRBJ2-1, is DTGVSQNPRHKITKRGQNVTFRCDPISEHNRLYWYRQTLGQGPEFLTYFQNEAQLEKSRLLSDRFSAERPKGSFSTLEIQRTEQGDSAMYLCASSLAPGSYNEQFFGPGTRLTVL.

The V call is TRBV6-2 or TRBV6-3, the J call TRBJ1-2; D perhaps matches TRBD1 (5 bases). CDR3 length equals 15 residues. Trimming left V 5 bases short and J 2 bases short, with 15 bases between. CDR1 is MNHEY and CDR2 is SVGEGT in the germline V gene. CDR3 coding DNA: TGTGCCAGCAGTCCCCCGGGCAGGGCCAACTATGGCTACACCTTC. Translation: CASSPPGRANYGYTF.

This clone was observed once. The J gene is TRBJ1-1, the V gene TRBV5-1; 7 positions agree with TRBD1. Germline V gene sequence: CDR1 SGHRS, CDR2 YFSETQ. The CDR3 is 15 residues long. The V gene end was trimmed by 0 bases and the J gene end by 5 bases; junction bases not matched to a gene: 7. CDR3 residues: CASSLGQGPFTEAFF. In DNA, the CDR3 is TGCGCCAGCAGCTTGGGACAGGGCCCTTTTACTGAAGCTTTCTTT.

V and J are TRBV30 and TRBJ2-5; tentative D call: TRBD1 (6 bases). V lost 0 bases, J lost 0 bases, and 8 bases lay in between. Germline-derived CDR1 and CDR2 are GTSNPN and SVGIG (reference sequence). The CDR3 has 14 amino acids. CDR3 amino acids: CAWSVRDNQETQYF. CDR3 coding DNA: TGTGCCTGGAGTGTCCGGGACAACCAAGAGACCCAGTACTTC.

This clone was seen once. The chain is built from TRBV18 and TRBJ1-2, with a weak D call TRBD1 (5 bases). The CDR3 runs to 15 residues. V lost 5 bases to trimming and J lost 3 bases, with 16 bases between them. Germline lookup yields CDR1 KGHSH and CDR2 LQKENI. CDR3 coding DNA: TGTGCCAGCTCAAGCGTCCCGCGGGGGGACTATGGCTACACCTTC. Translation: CASSSVPRGDYGYTF. The full variable domain, its missing parts supplied by reference TRBV18 and TRBJ1-2, is NAGVMQNPRHLVRRRGQEARLRCSPMKGHSHVYWYRQLPEEGLKFMVYLQKENIIDESGMPKERFSAEFPKEGPSILRIQQVVRGDSAAYFCASSSVPRGDYGYTFGSGTRLTVV.

This chain connects TRBV19 to TRBJ1-5; no clear D gene. The CDR3 spans 14 residues. Trimming pared 7 bases from V and 4 bases from J, leaving 14 bases between. Germline CDR1 is LNHDA and CDR2 is SQIVND (reference sequence). The CDR3 region has the DNA TGTGCCAGTAAGTTTAACGGCGGAAATCAGCCCCAGCATTTT. Encoded protein: CASKFNGGNQPQHF.

This clone appeared a single time. The genes are TRBV11-2 and TRBJ1-2, with a possible D match to TRBD1 (5 bases). The CDR3 totals 11 residues. V gave up 11 bases and J gave up 5 bases, with 12 bases separating them. Germline V gene lookup returns CDR1 SGHAT and CDR2 FQNNGV. CDR3 nucleotides: TGTGCCTTGGGCGGGGGGTATGGCTACACCTTC. Amino acids: CALGGGYGYTF.

This clone was seen just once. The chain carries TRBV4-2 and TRBJ2-1; 8 positions agree with TRBD1. V trimming: 0 bases; J trimming: 6 bases; junction bases outside the gene matches: 7. This CDR3 comprises 16 residues. Germline V CDR1 and CDR2: LGHNA, YNFKEQ. DNA of the CDR3: TGTGCCAGCAGCCAAGATGGGACAGGTTCGGGCAATGAGCAGTTCTTC. It yields the protein CASSQDGTGSGNEQFF.

V gene TRBV5-1 combines with J gene TRBJ1-1, with 8 bases that match TRBD1. Germline values: CDR1 SGHRS, CDR2 YFSETQ. The length of the CDR3 is 16 residues. V lost 4 bases, J lost 0 bases, and 8 bases stayed unmatched. DNA for the CDR3: TGCGCCAGCAGCACAGGGACAGGATCTTTGAACACTGAAGCTTTCTTT. Translated: CASSTGTGSLNTEAFF.

This clone was found once. The V gene is TRBV5-6, the J gene TRBJ1-1; TRBD1 is a possible D gene (6 bases). The CDR3 is 14 residues long. CDR1 is SGHDT, CDR2 YYEEEE, per germline. Trimming stripped 6 bases from V and 2 bases from J, with 14 bases between. The CDR3 DNA reads as TGTGCCAGCAACCTGGGGGCACTCAACACTGAAGCTTTCTTT. Translating it yields CASNLGALNTEAFF.

This clone came up once. The gene calls are TRBV19 and TRBJ2-1; TRBD2 aligns across 7 bases. This CDR3 contains 13 residues. Trimming took 6 bases from V and 12 from J; bases not matched to a gene: 11. The germline CDR1 and CDR2 sequences are LNHDA and SQIVND (reference sequence). The CDR3 here is CASRQGEGVAQFF. The CDR3 DNA follows: TGTGCCAGTAGACAAGGGGAGGGAGTTGCGCAGTTCTTC.

The gene calls are TRBV11-2 and TRBJ1-2, with 8 bases that match TRBD1. With V trimmed by 5 bases and J by 8 bases, 10 bases remained unmatched. There are 14 residues in the CDR3. Germline loops: CDR1 SGHAT, CDR2 FQNNGV. In DNA form, the CDR3 reads TGTGCCAGCAGCCGGGGGGTACAGGGGGACGGCTACACCTTC. Its translation is CASSRGVQGDGYTF.

The chain's CDR3 is CASSYSNTQYF. As DNA, the CDR3 is TGTGCCAGCAGTTACTCTAATACGCAGTATTTT. The V gene is TRBV6-5, the J gene TRBJ2-3; D call uncertain. The CDR3 covers 11 residues. V lost 0 bases to trimming and J lost 7 bases, with 2 bases between them. Germline CDR1 and CDR2: MNHEY and SVGAGI.

The V call is TRBV11-2, the J call TRBJ2-3, with D perhaps TRBD2 (5 bases). Trimming removed 4 bases at V and 4 bases at J, with 6 bases between. This CDR3 has 12 residues. In germline, CDR1 is SGHAT, CDR2 FQNNGV. The chain's CDR3 is CASSSGADTQYF. DNA for the CDR3: TGTGCCAGCAGCTCCGGGGCAGATACGCAGTATTTT.

The chain is built from TRBV11-2 and TRBJ1-6, with 7 bases aligning to TRBD1. The CDR3 sequence is 14 residues long. Germline loops: CDR1 SGHAT, CDR2 FQNNGV. Trimming took 5 bases from V and 8 from J; bases not matched to a gene: 6. CDR3 nucleotide sequence: TGTGCCAGCAGCCGACAGGGTTCGGATTCACCCCTCCACTTT. Translated, it gives CASSRQGSDSPLHF.

This chain connects TRBV3-1 (or the pseudogene TRBV3-2) to TRBJ2-7, with a possible D match to TRBD1 (7 bases). With 0 bases removed from V and 7 bases from J, the gap between germline ends came to 13 bases. The CDR3 is made up of 14 amino acids. Per germline, CDR1 LGHDT and CDR2 YNNKEL (reference sequence). The CDR3: CASSQETGAGEQYF. The CDR3 DNA sequence: TGTGCCAGCAGCCAAGAAACAGGGGCGGGGGAGCAGTACTTC.

The rearrangement links TRBV24-1 to TRBJ1-1, with 9 positions matching TRBD1. This CDR3 has 13 residues. The ends lost 3 bases at V and 11 bases at J; junction bases unmatched: 6. Looked up from germline, CDR1 is KGHDR and CDR2 is SFDVKD. The CDR3 loop reads CATSDQGTGPAFF. The CDR3 DNA reads TGTGCCACCAGTGATCAAGGGACAGGGCCGGCTTTCTTT.

This chain uses TRBV2 with TRBJ2-3; TRBD1 is a possible D gene (5 bases). Trimming cost V 10 bases and J 4 bases, with 21 bases left between them. Germline V gene sequence: CDR1 SNHLY, CDR2 FYNNEI. The CDR3 runs 15 residues. The CDR3 here is CATSLGRVTADTQYF. The CDR3 nucleotides are TGTGCCACCTCCTTAGGCAGGGTGACGGCAGATACGCAGTATTTT.

The chain links TRBV7-9 to TRBJ1-5; TRBD1 matches at 9 bases. Germline V CDR1 and CDR2: SEHNR, FQNEAQ (reference sequence). With 6 bases clipped from V and 7 bases from J, the junction kept 7 bases outside the gene matches. This CDR3 spans 14 amino acids. The CDR3 loop is CASSLTGGWQPQHF. The CDR3 DNA follows: TGTGCCAGCAGTTTAACAGGGGGCTGGCAGCCCCAGCATTTT.

The V call is TRBV7-9, the J call TRBJ1-1; 7 bases line up with TRBD1. Germline V lookup: CDR1 SEHNR, CDR2 FQNEAQ (reference sequence). The V and J ends lost 5 bases and 4 bases, in that order; junction bases with no gene match: 10. The CDR3 is 15 residues long. As DNA, the CDR3 is TGTGCCAGCAGCCGAGAGACAGGGTTGGTCACTGAAGCTTTCTTT. Its translation: CASSRETGLVTEAFF.

The chain carries TRBV2 and TRBJ1-6; 8 bases line up with TRBD1. Germline CDR1 reads SNHLY; CDR2 reads FYNNEI. The CDR3 spans 18 residues. The J segment lost 7 bases and the V segment lost 8 bases, leaving 19 bases of the junction unmatched. The CDR3 loop reads CASGSGNPQGAKNSPLHF. CDR3 sequence (DNA): TGTGCCAGCGGGAGTGGGAATCCGCAGGGGGCGAAGAATTCACCCCTCCACTTT.

About this clone: This specimen includes other DNA sequences encoding the same CDR3. The rearrangement links TRBV7-2 to TRBJ2-7, with D unclear. Germline assignment: CDR1 SGHTA and CDR2 FQGNSA. The V end was cut by 1 base, the J end by 2 bases, with 12 bases between. The CDR3 spans 15 residues. The CDR3 loop is CASSLETAATYEQYF. The CDR3 nucleotides are TGTGCCAGCAGCTTAGAGACGGCGGCCACCTACGAGCAGTACTTC.

The rearrangement joins TRBV4-1 to TRBJ2-1, with 9 bases aligning to TRBD2. CDR3 length: 15 residues. The germline CDR1 and CDR2 sequences are MGHRA and YSYEKL. Losses at the gene ends were 2 bases for V and 8 bases for J; bases not matched to a gene: 7. The CDR3: CASSQSQREAYEQFF. The CDR3 coding sequence is TGCGCCAGCAGCCAATCCCAGCGGGAGGCTTATGAGCAGTTCTTC.

The chain recombines TRBV7-7 with TRBJ2-5, with D possibly matching TRBD2 (5 bases). In germline, CDR1 is SSHAT, CDR2 FNYEAQ (reference sequence). The V end was cut by 1 base, the J end by 4 bases, with 13 bases between. This CDR3 is built from 15 residues. CDR3 amino acids: CASSLEGVGGETQYF. The CDR3 DNA reads TGTGCCAGCAGCTTAGAGGGAGTAGGTGGAGAGACCCAGTACTTC.

This clone was picked up a small number of times. V is TRBV2 and J is TRBJ1-1, with unresolved D. In germline, CDR1 is SNHLY, CDR2 FYNNEI. The V and J ends lost 6 bases and 4 bases respectively, with 9 bases between them. The CDR3 consists of 12 residues. DNA of the CDR3: TGTGCCAGCAGGAGGTCGATCACTGAAGCTTTCTTT. It encodes CASRRSITEAFF.